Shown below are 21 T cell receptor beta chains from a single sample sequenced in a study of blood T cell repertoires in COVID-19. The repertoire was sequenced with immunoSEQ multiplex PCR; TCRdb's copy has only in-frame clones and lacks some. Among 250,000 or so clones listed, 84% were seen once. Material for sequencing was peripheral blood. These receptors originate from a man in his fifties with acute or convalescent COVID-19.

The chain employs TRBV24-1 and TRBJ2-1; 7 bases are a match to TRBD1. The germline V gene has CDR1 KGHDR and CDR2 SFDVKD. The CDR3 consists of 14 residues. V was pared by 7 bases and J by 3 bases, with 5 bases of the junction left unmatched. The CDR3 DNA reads TGTGCCACCAGGCCGGCAGGGGGCTACAATGAGCAGTTCTTC. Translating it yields CATRPAGGYNEQFF.

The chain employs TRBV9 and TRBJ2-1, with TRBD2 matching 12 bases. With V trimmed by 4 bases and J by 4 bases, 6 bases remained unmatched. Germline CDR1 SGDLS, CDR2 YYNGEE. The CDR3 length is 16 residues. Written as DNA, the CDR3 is TGTGCCAGCAGCCAGACTAGCGGGGGCCCATACAATGAGCAGTTCTTC. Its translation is CASSQTSGGPYNEQFF.

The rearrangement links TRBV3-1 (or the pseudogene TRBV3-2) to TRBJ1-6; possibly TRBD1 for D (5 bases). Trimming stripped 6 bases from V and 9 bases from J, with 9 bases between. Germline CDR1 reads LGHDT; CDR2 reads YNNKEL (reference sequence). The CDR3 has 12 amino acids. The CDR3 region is CASSLGVSPLHF. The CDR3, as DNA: TGTGCCAGCAGTCTAGGGGTTTCACCCCTCCACTTT.

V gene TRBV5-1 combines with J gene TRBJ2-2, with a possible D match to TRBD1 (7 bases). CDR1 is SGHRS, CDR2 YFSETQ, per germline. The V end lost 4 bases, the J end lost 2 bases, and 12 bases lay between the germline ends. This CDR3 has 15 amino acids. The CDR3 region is CASSAGQLNTGELFF. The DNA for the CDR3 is TGCGCCAGCAGCGCGGGACAGCTTAACACCGGGGAGCTGTTTTTT.

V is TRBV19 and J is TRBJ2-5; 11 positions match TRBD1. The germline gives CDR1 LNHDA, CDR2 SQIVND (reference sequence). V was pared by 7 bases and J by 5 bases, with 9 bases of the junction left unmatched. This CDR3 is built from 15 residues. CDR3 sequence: CASTLTGQGAETQYF. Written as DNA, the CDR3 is TGTGCCAGTACTCTGACCGGACAGGGGGCTGAGACCCAGTACTTC.

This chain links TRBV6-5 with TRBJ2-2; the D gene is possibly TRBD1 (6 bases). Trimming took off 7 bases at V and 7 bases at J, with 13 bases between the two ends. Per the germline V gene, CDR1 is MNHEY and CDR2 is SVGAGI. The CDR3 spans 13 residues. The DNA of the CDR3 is TGTGCCAGCACCGTAGGGGGACGCGGGGAGCTGTTTTTT. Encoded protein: CASTVGGRGELFF.

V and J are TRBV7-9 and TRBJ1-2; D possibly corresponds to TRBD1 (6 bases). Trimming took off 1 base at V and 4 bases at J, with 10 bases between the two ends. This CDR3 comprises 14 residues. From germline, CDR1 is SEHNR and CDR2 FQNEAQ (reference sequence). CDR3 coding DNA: TGTGCCAGCAGCTTAGGGCGAGGGGGCTATGGCTACACCTTC. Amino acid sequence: CASSLGRGGYGYTF. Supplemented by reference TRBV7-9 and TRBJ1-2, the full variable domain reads DTGVSQNPRHKITKRGQNVTFRCDPISEHNRLYWYRQTLGQGPEFLTYFQNEAQLEKSRLLSDRFSAERPKGSFSTLEIQRTEQGDSAMYLCASSLGRGGYGYTFGSGTRLTVV.

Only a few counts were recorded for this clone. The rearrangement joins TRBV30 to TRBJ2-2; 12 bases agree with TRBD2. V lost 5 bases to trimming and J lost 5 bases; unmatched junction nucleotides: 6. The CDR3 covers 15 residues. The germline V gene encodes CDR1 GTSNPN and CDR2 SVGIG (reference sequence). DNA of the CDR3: TGTGCCTGGGGGCCCCTAGCGGGGGGGACCGGGGAGCTGTTTTTT. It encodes CAWGPLAGGTGELFF. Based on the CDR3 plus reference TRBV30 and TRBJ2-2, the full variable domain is SQTIHQWPATLVQPVGSPLSLECTVEGTSNPNLYWYRQAAGRGLQLLFYSVGIGQISSEVPQNLSASRPQDRQFILSSKKLLLSDSGFYLCAWGPLAGGTGELFFGEGSRLTVL.

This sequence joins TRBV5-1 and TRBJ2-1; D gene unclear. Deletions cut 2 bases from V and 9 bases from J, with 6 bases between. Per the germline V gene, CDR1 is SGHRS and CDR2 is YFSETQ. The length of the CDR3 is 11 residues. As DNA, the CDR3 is TGCGCCAGCAGCTTACTTGGTGAGCAGTTCTTC. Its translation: CASSLLGEQFF.

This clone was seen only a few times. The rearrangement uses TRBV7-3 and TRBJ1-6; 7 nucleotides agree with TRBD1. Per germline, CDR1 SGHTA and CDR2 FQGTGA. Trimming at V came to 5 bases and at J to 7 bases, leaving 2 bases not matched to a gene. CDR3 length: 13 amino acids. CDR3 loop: CASSPGQNSPLHF. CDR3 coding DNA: TGTGCCAGCAGCCCGGGACAGAATTCACCCCTCCACTTT.

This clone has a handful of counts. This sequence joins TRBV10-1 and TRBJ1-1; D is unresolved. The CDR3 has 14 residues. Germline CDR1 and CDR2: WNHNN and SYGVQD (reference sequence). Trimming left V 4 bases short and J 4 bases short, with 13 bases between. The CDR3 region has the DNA TGCGCCAGCAGTGGAGCAGTGGAGGGCACTGAAGCTTTCTTT. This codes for CASSGAVEGTEAFF.

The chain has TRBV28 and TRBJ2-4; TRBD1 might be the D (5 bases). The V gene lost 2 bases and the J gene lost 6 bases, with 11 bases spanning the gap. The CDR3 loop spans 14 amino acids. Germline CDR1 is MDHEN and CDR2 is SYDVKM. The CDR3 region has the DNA TGTGCCAGCAGTTTAAGACAGTATACAAACATTCAGTACTTC. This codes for CASSLRQYTNIQYF.

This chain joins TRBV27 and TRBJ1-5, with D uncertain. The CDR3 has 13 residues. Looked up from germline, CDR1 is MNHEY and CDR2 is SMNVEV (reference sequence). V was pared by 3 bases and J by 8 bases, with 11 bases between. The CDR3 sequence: CASSFDSRKPQHF. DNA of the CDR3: TGTGCCAGCAGTTTCGATTCTAGGAAGCCCCAGCATTTT.

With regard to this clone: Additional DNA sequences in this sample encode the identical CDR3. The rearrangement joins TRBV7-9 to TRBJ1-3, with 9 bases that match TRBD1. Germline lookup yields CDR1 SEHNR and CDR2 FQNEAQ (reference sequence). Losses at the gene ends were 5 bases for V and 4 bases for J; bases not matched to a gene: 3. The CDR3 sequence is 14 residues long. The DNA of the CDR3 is TGTGCCAGCAGCCCCGGGACAGGGGGAAACACCATATATTTT. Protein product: CASSPGTGGNTIYF.

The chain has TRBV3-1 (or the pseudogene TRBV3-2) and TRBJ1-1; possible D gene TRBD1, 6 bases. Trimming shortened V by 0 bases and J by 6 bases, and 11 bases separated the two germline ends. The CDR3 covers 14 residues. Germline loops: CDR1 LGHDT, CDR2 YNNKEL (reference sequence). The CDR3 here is CASSQERGTAEAFF. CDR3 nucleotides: TGTGCCAGCAGCCAAGAGAGGGGGACGGCTGAAGCTTTCTTT.

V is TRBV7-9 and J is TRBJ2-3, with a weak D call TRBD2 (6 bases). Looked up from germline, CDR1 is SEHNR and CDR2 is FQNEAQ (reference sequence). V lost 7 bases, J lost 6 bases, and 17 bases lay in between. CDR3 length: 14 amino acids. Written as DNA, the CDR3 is TGTGCCAGCACCCCTCGGGGGATCGGTGATACGCAGTATTTT. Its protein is CASTPRGIGDTQYF.

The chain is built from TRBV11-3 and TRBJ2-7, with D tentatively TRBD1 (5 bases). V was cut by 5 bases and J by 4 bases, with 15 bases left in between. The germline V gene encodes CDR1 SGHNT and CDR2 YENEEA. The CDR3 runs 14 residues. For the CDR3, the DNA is TGTGCCAGCAGCCAGGACACCTACTCGTACGAGCAGTACTTC. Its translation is CASSQDTYSYEQYF.

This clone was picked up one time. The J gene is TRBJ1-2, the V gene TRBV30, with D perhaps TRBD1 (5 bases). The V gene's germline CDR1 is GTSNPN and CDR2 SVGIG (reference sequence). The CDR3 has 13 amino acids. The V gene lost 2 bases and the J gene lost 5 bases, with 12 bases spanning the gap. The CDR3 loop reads CAWSIGRVYGYTF. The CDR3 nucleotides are TGTGCCTGGAGTATAGGCAGGGTTTATGGCTACACCTTC.

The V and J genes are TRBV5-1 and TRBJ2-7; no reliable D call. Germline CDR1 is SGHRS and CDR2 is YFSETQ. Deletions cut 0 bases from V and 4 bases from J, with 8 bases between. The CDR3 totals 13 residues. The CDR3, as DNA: TGCGCCAGCAGCTTGGACGGTCTTTACGAGCAGTACTTC. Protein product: CASSLDGLYEQYF.

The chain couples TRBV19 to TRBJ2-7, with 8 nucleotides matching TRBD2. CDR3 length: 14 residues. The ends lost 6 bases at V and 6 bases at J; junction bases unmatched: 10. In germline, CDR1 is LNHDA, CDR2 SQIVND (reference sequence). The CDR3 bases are TGTGCCAGTAGATCGCGGGGGGCCGTGGGCGAGCAGTACTTC. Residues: CASRSRGAVGEQYF.

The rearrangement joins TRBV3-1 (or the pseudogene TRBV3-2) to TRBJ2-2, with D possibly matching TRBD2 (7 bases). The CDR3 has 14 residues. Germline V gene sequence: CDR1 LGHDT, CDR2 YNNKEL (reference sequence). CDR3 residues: CGAGEGANTGELFF. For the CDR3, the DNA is TGTGGGGCGGGAGAGGGGGCGAACACCGGGGAGCTGTTTTTT.